The T cell receptor (beta chain) described here comes from a study of CD8+CD57+ T cells in acquired aplastic anemia. Study information: When averaged, DNA from sorted CD4+ and CD8+ cells came to 2.5 to 4 ug.

Notes on the study in general: Fewer than 35 CD8+ CDR3 sequences occurred in both the patients and the controls. CD8+ Simpson's diversity did not differ significantly between patients and controls.

As to this clonotype: What it binds is not known.

The germline gives CDR1 SEHNR, CDR2 FQNEAQ (reference sequence). The CDR3 runs 12 residues. V lost 6 bases, J lost 12 bases, and 17 bases lay in between. Patients picked for sequencing had shown CD8+CD57+ cell expansion detected by flow cytometry. Severe acquired aplastic anemia affected all patients. Genomic DNA acted as the template from which TCR beta VDJ combination and CDR3 sequence profiling were carried out. TCRdb redid the calling of the reads with MiXCR, one entry per CDR3 protein. Of around 220,000 distinct CDR3 sequences detected, around 50% appear once; the ten largest clones hold roughly 21%.

The sequence was collected from a human donor with aplastic anemia. Sequenced input: sorted CD4+, CD8+, or CD8+CD57+ T cells (not recorded which) from PBMCs. V is TRBV7-9 and J is TRBJ1-2, with D possibly TRBD1 on 5 matching bases. CDR3 nucleotides: TGTGCCAGCAGGCGCACGGGGCTAGACCACACCTTC. Amino acids: CASRRTGLDHTF.